The 13 T cell receptor beta chains reported below all come from one sample, sequenced in a study of blood T cell repertoires in COVID-19. TCRdb's table, derived via immunoSEQ multiplex PCR, lists solely in-frame clones and lacks some. In the table there are 300,000 to 500,000 clones, 88% of which are singletons. The sample consisted of PBMCs or T cells enriched from blood (not recorded which). The receptors derive from a woman in her 30s with acute COVID-19.

The rearrangement uses TRBV30 and TRBJ1-4; D is undetermined. The germline V and J ends were trimmed by 2 bases and 1 base, with 14 bases remaining between them. Germline V gives CDR1 GTSNPN, CDR2 SVGIG (reference sequence). There are 16 residues in the CDR3. The CDR3 DNA reads TGTGCCTGGAGTTATTTGTTGGGCAGAACTAATGAAAAACTGTTTTTT. It specifies CAWSYLLGRTNEKLFF.

As DNA, the CDR3 is TGTGCCAGCAGCTCCATCCGCGGGGGGCCGCGGCCTGAAGCTTTCTTT. It yields the protein CASSSIRGGPRPEAFF. The V gene is TRBV7-9, the J gene TRBJ1-1, with TRBD1 as a possible D gene (6 bases). V shed 4 bases and J shed 6 bases, with 21 bases lying between them. The CDR3 consists of 16 residues. CDR1 and CDR2 from the germline V gene are SEHNR and FQNEAQ (reference sequence).

The chain couples TRBV3-1 (or the pseudogene TRBV3-2) to TRBJ2-7; 7 nucleotides match TRBD2. This CDR3 is 13 amino acids long. CDR1 and CDR2 from the germline V gene are LGHDT and YNNKEL (reference sequence). With V trimmed by 6 bases and J by 4 bases, 6 bases remained unmatched. CDR3 DNA sequence: TGTGCCAGCAGGGGGGGGAGGGATTACGAGCAGTACTTC. Its translation: CASRGGRDYEQYF.

This chain uses TRBV7-9 with TRBJ2-3, with 12 bases lining up with TRBD2. Germline V lookup: CDR1 SEHNR, CDR2 FQNEAQ (reference sequence). CDR3 length equals 14 residues. J was trimmed by 11 bases and V by 4 bases; bases with no gene match: 7. The CDR3 spells CASSSPRLAGVQYF. In DNA, the CDR3 is TGTGCCAGCAGCTCACCCAGACTAGCGGGGGTGCAGTATTTT.

The chain couples TRBV6-5 to TRBJ1-5; 7 bases fit TRBD1. The J segment lost 7 bases and the V segment lost 11 bases, leaving 14 bases of the junction unmatched. This CDR3 is built from 14 residues. CDR1 MNHEY and CDR2 SVGAGI come from the germline V gene. The CDR3 sequence: CAGSTGAGGQPQHF. In DNA, the CDR3 is TGTGCCGGATCAACAGGGGCCGGAGGGCAGCCCCAGCATTTT.

This chain connects TRBV9 to TRBJ2-2; 7 bases are shared with TRBD2. The V gene's germline CDR1 is SGDLS and CDR2 YYNGEE. The V and J ends lost 0 bases and 6 bases, in that order; junction bases with no gene match: 5. The length of the CDR3 is 15 residues. CDR3 loop: CASSVEPRGAGELFF. For the CDR3, the DNA is TGTGCCAGCAGCGTAGAGCCCCGGGGGGCCGGGGAGCTGTTTTTT.

This chain joins TRBV6-5 and TRBJ2-7; TRBD2 matches at 9 bases. CDR3 length: 12 amino acids. Unmatched junction bases numbered 7, after V lost 10 bases and J lost 6 bases. Germline CDR1 and CDR2: MNHEY and SVGAGI. The CDR3 is CATRGGGAEQYF. CDR3 nucleotide sequence: TGTGCCACGAGGGGCGGGGGGGCCGAGCAGTACTTC.

The chain couples TRBV20-1 to TRBJ1-2; unclear D gene. This CDR3 comprises 15 residues. Germline assignment: CDR1 DFQATT and CDR2 SNEGSKA (reference sequence). Deletions cut 3 bases from V and 6 bases from J, with 20 bases between. The CDR3 DNA sequence: TGCAGTGCTAGTAGGGAGCCCTCGGGGATTAATGGCTACACCTTC. Translated: CSASREPSGINGYTF.

The chain couples TRBV4-2 to TRBJ1-6; TRBD1 matches 8 bases. Germline V gene data show CDR1 as LGHNA and CDR2 as YNFKEQ. V gave up 5 bases and J gave up 8 bases; unmatched junction bases: 11. This CDR3 has 16 residues. The CDR3 DNA sequence: TGTGCCAGCAGCTTTCAACAGGGGGTTGTTGATTCACCCCTCCACTTT. Translated, it gives CASSFQQGVVDSPLHF.

This clone turned up a few times. J is TRBJ1-5 and V is TRBV27, with D unresolved. Trimming shortened V by 1 base and J by 4 bases, and 8 bases separated the two germline ends. Germline CDR1 and CDR2: MNHEY and SMNVEV (reference sequence). This CDR3 has 14 residues. The CDR3 nucleotides are TGTGCCAGCAGTTTATTCCCGGGGAATCAGCCCCAGCATTTT. Its translation: CASSLFPGNQPQHF.

There are many counts of this clone. Here the CDR3 DNA reads TGTGCCACCAGCAGCCGGGACAGAAGTCGGGTTGGCTATGGCTACACCTTC. Residues: CATSSRDRSRVGYGYTF. The chain has TRBV15 and TRBJ1-2; 7 nucleotides line up with TRBD1. CDR1 is LNHNV, CDR2 YYDKDF, per germline (reference sequence). The length of the CDR3 is 17 residues. V shed 3 bases, J shed 4 bases, and the junction held 14 bases outside the gene matches.

The chain combines TRBV24-1 with TRBJ2-5, with D perhaps matching TRBD2 (6 bases). Trimming removed 3 bases at V and 0 bases at J, with 10 bases between. The CDR3 is 15 amino acids. Germline V gene data show CDR1 as KGHDR and CDR2 as SFDVKD. Written as DNA, the CDR3 is TGTGCCACCAGTGATCCAACTAGCTACCAAGAGACCCAGTACTTC. Residues: CATSDPTSYQETQYF.

The J gene is TRBJ2-3, the V gene TRBV10-1, with 9 positions matching TRBD2. The CDR3 length is 19 residues. Germline values: CDR1 WNHNN, CDR2 SYGVQD (reference sequence). V gave up 0 bases and J gave up 0 bases; unmatched junction bases: 10. Here the CDR3 reads CASSESRLAGSTSTDTQYF. The DNA for the CDR3 is TGCGCCAGCAGTGAGTCGAGGCTAGCGGGGTCGACTAGCACAGATACGCAGTATTTT.